Included here is one TCR beta chain sequence, with context. What antigen it recognizes has not been identified. Per-base qualities were not stored, and no clone one base away is much larger. The record originates from a study of blood T cell repertoires in COVID-19 (TCRdb year 2020). At the level of the whole study: Collaborator samples came from the United States, Italy and Spain and covered acute and convalescent phases of COVID-19. The prospective study material was composed of cDNA or gDNA derived from T cells, B-cell-depleted T cells, or PBMCs. Deeply sampled blood TCRbeta repertoires from subjects exposed to, actively infected with, or recovered from COVID-19 were included in the dataset. The repertoires were made available in a free public database intended to serve as a resource for research on the immune response to SARS-CoV-2. Samples came from the ongoing ImmuneRACE study (first 160 participants) plus 1,254 subjects from 6 global collaborators. A de-identified subject ID, COVID-19 status, age in years and sex were almost always included in the sample metadata. Where HLA class I and class II types were available, the types were taken from metadata supplied by the sample provider, not from assay-based typing. General findings and caveats noted by the study authors: How much clinical and demographic metadata was included differed by source and by participant, and the metadata was provided uncurated.

Each collaborating institution followed its own protocols to collect whole blood in K2EDTA tubes. Collaborator samples were shipped for TCRbeta analysis as frozen whole blood, isolated PBMCs, or DNA extracted from either sample type. The CDR3 holds 15 amino acids from the cysteine to the phenylalanine. Just CDR3 DNA is preserved here, 45 bases in frame from base 1. Trimming accounts for 2 bases at V and 4 bases at J, while the number of junction bases matched to no gene is 6. Per the germline V gene, MNHEY is the CDR1 and SVGAGI is the CDR2. TCRbeta CDR3 regions were amplified from genomic DNA by means of the immunoSEQ Assay, a bias-controlled multiplex PCR. For the original study's pipeline: The number of nucleated cells in each sample was estimated from the amplification of reference gene primers within the assay. To quantify the absolute abundance of each unique TCRbeta CDR3 rearrangement, sequence reads were collapsed and filtered. Productive Simpson clonality was computed per sample as the square root of Simpson's diversity index over productive rearrangements. TCRdb holds this immuneACCESS table with in-frame rearrangements only. Some clones are missing; in checked studies, unresolved V genes explain under half, and the rest has no known cause. Clone size and the V and J calls come from that table; the DNA yielded D and trimming. This sample is represented by about 190,000 clones; roughly four fifths of them were singletons. The ten largest account for about 6% of the sample.

This clonotype was sampled from a woman between 40 and 55 years old with acute or convalescent COVID-19. This chain joins TRBV6-5 to TRBJ2-3; a stretch of 7 junction bases matches TRBD2. The sample taken for sequencing was peripheral blood. The bases read TGTGCCAGCAGTTACAGTCCTAGCGGCCCAGATACGCAGTATTTT. It translates as CASSYSPSGPDTQYF.